This T cell receptor (beta chain) originates from a study of blood T cell repertoires in COVID-19. The CDR3 length is 11 residues. Trimming cost V 6 bases and J 3 bases, with 6 bases left between them. Germline assignment: CDR1 MNHEY and CDR2 SVGAGI. TCRdb's table, derived via immunoSEQ multiplex PCR, lists solely in-frame clones and lacks some. The repertoire holds some 290,000 clones, with about 88% as singletons. This TCR came from a woman in her twenties or thirties with COVID-19, enrolled during active disease. V gene TRBV6-5 combines with J gene TRBJ2-7; D gene ambiguous. The sample consisted of peripheral blood. The CDR3 region has the DNA TGTGCCAGCAGGTTTTACTACGAGCAGTACTTC. Its protein product is CASRFYYEQYF.